Each of the 22 T cell receptor beta chains below was sequenced from the same sample in a study of glioma-infiltrating T cells after dendritic cell vaccination. Sequenced by immunoSEQ multiplex PCR; TCRdb stores in-frame clones only, minus some. The sample contains 110,000 or so clones, 85% to 90% of which appear only once. The sample's time point: after dendritic cell vaccination, including at tumor progression/relapse. Source: blood, taken after dendritic cell vaccination. Receptor source: a human donor with glioblastoma.

This chain connects TRBV27 to TRBJ1-2, with TRBD1 as a possible D gene (5 bases). V was cut by 4 bases and J by 7 bases, with 19 bases left in between. CDR3 length: 15 amino acids. Germline values: CDR1 MNHEY, CDR2 SMNVEV (reference sequence). The CDR3 coding sequence is TGTGCCAGCAGTTCGTCTCAGGGTTTAACACGTGGCTACACCTTC. It specifies CASSSSQGLTRGYTF.

The chain carries TRBV9 and TRBJ1-1; the match to TRBD1 covers 7 bases. After removal of 0 bases from V and 3 bases from J, the junction contained 5 bases not matched to a gene. The CDR3 extends over 15 amino acids. Germline loops: CDR1 SGDLS, CDR2 YYNGEE. The CDR3 protein is CASSVGQGVHTEAFF. The CDR3 coding sequence is TGTGCCAGCAGCGTAGGGCAGGGGGTTCACACTGAAGCTTTCTTT.

J is TRBJ1-1 and V is TRBV5-6, with a weak D call TRBD1 (5 bases). The germline CDR1 and CDR2 sequences are SGHDT and YYEEEE. The CDR3 runs to 17 residues. Trimming removed 2 bases at V and 0 bases at J, with 17 bases between. This CDR3 is CASSLRQGAFMNTEAFF. The DNA of the CDR3 is TGTGCCAGCAGCTTACGGCAGGGCGCCTTCATGAACACTGAAGCTTTCTTT.

The V and J genes are TRBV15 and TRBJ1-1; a possible D gene is TRBD1 (5 bases). V gave up 1 base and J gave up 3 bases, with 9 bases separating them. The germline CDR1 and CDR2 sequences are LNHNV and YYDKDF (reference sequence). This CDR3 is 14 amino acids long. CDR3 sequence reads: CATSRGGEDTEAFF. The DNA of the CDR3 is TGTGCCACCAGCAGAGGGGGCGAGGACACTGAAGCTTTCTTT.

The rearrangement links TRBV6-5 to TRBJ1-2, with TRBD1 identical over 7 bases. The V gene end was trimmed by 6 bases and the J gene end by 2 bases; junction bases not matched to a gene: 0. CDR1 MNHEY and CDR2 SVGAGI come from the germline V gene. The CDR3 is 12 residues long. CDR3 in DNA: TGTGCCAGCAGACAGGGGAACTATGGCTACACCTTC. It specifies CASRQGNYGYTF.

A remark on this clone: One junction end disagrees with the germline gene, perhaps due to a read error. Other DNA sequences in this specimen translate into the identical CDR3. The V call is TRBV6-5, the J call TRBJ1-3; D unclear. Germline values: CDR1 MNHEY, CDR2 SVGAGI. The CDR3 has 14 residues. In nucleotides, the CDR3 is TGCGCCAGCAGTTCCGCGGGTTCTGGAAACACCATATATTTT. It yields the protein CASSSAGSGNTIYF.

The chain is built from TRBV5-1 and TRBJ1-3, with a weak D call TRBD1 (6 bases). The germline V gene encodes CDR1 SGHRS and CDR2 YFSETQ. Trimming left V 1 base short and J 3 bases short, with 11 bases between. The CDR3 runs to 15 residues. CDR3 amino acids: CASSLLPRGGNTIYF. CDR3 in DNA: TGCGCCAGCAGCTTGCTCCCCAGGGGTGGAAACACCATATATTTT.

The sample holds one count of this clone. This sequence joins TRBV9 and TRBJ1-5; possible D gene TRBD1, 6 bases. The germline V gene encodes CDR1 SGDLS and CDR2 YYNGEE. V dropped 4 bases and J dropped 8 bases, with 19 bases sitting between them. The CDR3 covers 15 residues. In nucleotides, the CDR3 is TGTGCCAGCAGCCCACACTTCGACAGGTCGGAGCCCCAGCATTTT. Its protein is CASSPHFDRSEPQHF. The variable domain in full, completed from reference TRBV9 and TRBJ1-5, reads DSGVTQTPKHLITATGQRVTLRCSPRSGDLSVYWYQQSLDQGLQFLIQYYNGEERAKGNILERFSAQQFPDLHSELNLSSLELGDSALYFCASSPHFDRSEPQHFGDGTRLSIL.

The rearrangement uses TRBV9 and TRBJ2-1, with 11 bases identical to TRBD2. Germline CDR1 reads SGDLS; CDR2 reads YYNGEE. Trimming took 0 bases from V and 5 from J; bases not matched to a gene: 4. CDR3 length equals 16 residues. The CDR3: CASSVGGLADNNEQFF. The CDR3 DNA reads TGTGCCAGCAGCGTAGGGGGACTAGCGGACAACAATGAGCAGTTCTTC. Filled out from reference TRBV9 and TRBJ2-1, the complete variable domain reads DSGVTQTPKHLITATGQRVTLRCSPRSGDLSVYWYQQSLDQGLQFLIQYYNGEERAKGNILERFSAQQFPDLHSELNLSSLELGDSALYFCASSVGGLADNNEQFFGPGTRLTVL.

This clone was seen only once. This chain connects TRBV27 to TRBJ2-3, with a possible D match to TRBD1 (6 bases). V gave up 8 bases and J gave up 4 bases, with 34 bases separating them. CDR1 is MNHEY, CDR2 SMNVEV, per germline (reference sequence). The CDR3 covers 20 residues. CDR3 in DNA: TGTGCCAGCTTTTCCCCCATGATGGACAGCGGCCCGTGGCAGGCAGATACGCAGTATTTT. This translates into CASFSPMMDSGPWQADTQYF.

The chain is built from TRBV6-5 and TRBJ2-1, with D uncertain. This CDR3 spans 11 amino acids. The V gene's germline CDR1 is MNHEY and CDR2 SVGAGI. The V end was cut by 7 bases, the J end by 4 bases, with 5 bases between. The CDR3 spells CASTSYNEQFF. The CDR3 nucleotides are TGTGCCAGCACCTCGTACAATGAGCAGTTCTTC.

The J gene is TRBJ1-1, the V gene TRBV2; D remains unclear. Germline CDR1 SNHLY, CDR2 FYNNEI. Trimming took off 4 bases at V and 0 bases at J, with 9 bases between the two ends. This CDR3 has 14 amino acids. CDR3 in amino acids: CASSVEQMNTEAFF. The DNA of the CDR3 is TGTGCCAGCAGTGTGGAACAGATGAACACTGAAGCTTTCTTT.

The chain has TRBV7-8 and TRBJ1-6; 7 bases align to TRBD1. The germline CDR1 and CDR2 sequences are SGHVS and FQNEAQ. The CDR3 is 15 residues long. The V and J ends lost 3 bases and 6 bases, in that order; junction bases with no gene match: 5. In DNA form, the CDR3 reads TGTGCCAGCAGCTTCGAGACAGGGTTTAATTCACCCCTCCACTTT. This encodes CASSFETGFNSPLHF.

The V call is TRBV2, the J call TRBJ2-7, with 9 bases lining up with TRBD1. The V and J ends lost 5 bases and 5 bases, in that order; junction bases with no gene match: 7. This CDR3 comprises 14 residues. Germline CDR1 SNHLY, CDR2 FYNNEI. The CDR3 DNA sequence: TGTGCCAGCAGTTTTTGGACAGGGGAGGACGAGCAGTACTTC. Residues: CASSFWTGEDEQYF.

The J gene is TRBJ2-7, the V gene TRBV5-8; tentatively, D is TRBD1 (5 bases). Between the trimmed V and J ends, which lost 4 bases and 3 bases, there was a span of 17 bases. Germline assignment: CDR1 SGHTS and CDR2 YDEGEE. The CDR3 spans 15 residues. CDR3 sequence (DNA): TGTGCCAGCAGCCTATCTAGGGGCGAGTTCTACGAGCAGTACTTC. This sequence encodes CASSLSRGEFYEQYF.

This clone was observed a single time. V usage is TRBV19 and J usage is TRBJ2-7; 11 nucleotides agree with TRBD2. The length of the CDR3 is 16 residues. The germline gives CDR1 LNHDA, CDR2 SQIVND (reference sequence). V shed 7 bases, J shed 0 bases, and the junction held 8 bases outside the gene matches. The CDR3 reads CASNKGGLAGSYEQYF. The CDR3, as DNA: TGTGCCAGTAACAAAGGAGGACTAGCGGGCTCCTACGAGCAGTACTTC.

J is TRBJ2-7 and V is TRBV18; D may be TRBD2 (6 bases). This CDR3 comprises 15 residues. V dropped 1 base and J dropped 0 bases, with 10 bases sitting between them. Germline lookup yields CDR1 KGHSH and CDR2 LQKENI. The CDR3, as DNA: TGTGCCAGCTCACCACAGGACGGGGGCTCCTACGAGCAGTACTTC. Amino acids: CASSPQDGGSYEQYF. The whole variable domain, filled in from reference TRBV18 and TRBJ2-7, reads NAGVMQNPRHLVRRRGQEARLRCSPMKGHSHVYWYRQLPEEGLKFMVYLQKENIIDESGMPKERFSAEFPKEGPSILRIQQVVRGDSAAYFCASSPQDGGSYEQYFGPGTRLTVT.

The chain employs TRBV2 and TRBJ2-7; 8 nucleotides match TRBD2. V gave up 8 bases and J gave up 3 bases; unmatched junction bases: 6. Germline V gene data show CDR1 as SNHLY and CDR2 as FYNNEI. The CDR3 covers 13 residues. The CDR3 reads CASWSGGGYEQYF. CDR3 nucleotide sequence: TGTGCCAGCTGGTCCGGGGGGGGCTACGAGCAGTACTTC.

The chain couples TRBV2 to TRBJ2-6; the match to TRBD1 covers 8 bases. Germline V lookup: CDR1 SNHLY, CDR2 FYNNEI. Trimming took 7 bases from V and 0 from J; bases not matched to a gene: 5. This CDR3 region has 16 residues. CDR3 coding DNA: TGTGCCAGCACAGGGGGCGCTTCCTCTGGGGCCAACGTCCTGACTTTC. Amino acid sequence: CASTGGASSGANVLTF.

V and J are TRBV6-1 and TRBJ1-5; TRBD1 aligns across 7 bases. Per germline, CDR1 MNHNS and CDR2 SASEGT. The CDR3 runs 15 residues. V was clipped by 6 bases and J by 0 bases; unmatched bases: 5. CDR3 DNA sequence: TGTGCCAGCAGACACGGGACAGTTAGCAATCAGCCCCAGCATTTT. Its protein product is CASRHGTVSNQPQHF.

The chain is built from TRBV5-1 and TRBJ2-1; no firm D call. Trimming stripped 2 bases from V and 4 bases from J, with 7 bases between. This CDR3 is 13 amino acids long. CDR1 and CDR2 from the germline V gene are SGHRS and YFSETQ. The CDR3 region has the DNA TGCGCCAGCAGCTTTCAACAGTACAATGAGCAGTTCTTC. This gives the protein CASSFQQYNEQFF.

The chain has TRBV30 and TRBJ2-6; no firm D call. Germline CDR1 is GTSNPN and CDR2 is SVGIG (reference sequence). The CDR3 consists of 13 residues. The V end lost 5 bases, the J end lost 0 bases, and 5 bases lay between the germline ends. Here the CDR3 reads CAWLRSGANVLTF. The CDR3 nucleotides read TGTGCCTGGCTGCGCTCTGGGGCCAACGTCCTGACTTTC.